The present T cell receptor (beta chain) was sequenced within a study of cytomegalovirus exposure and HLA in healthy donors. PCR was performed using 60 Vbeta and 13 Jbeta primers. TCRdb's copy holds only in-frame clones and misses some; the assay was immunoSEQ multiplex PCR. Of about 190,000 clones in the sample, approximately 78% are singletons; the top ten hold roughly 0.8%. The TCR originated in a woman younger than 30 in good health and CMV-seronegative. The sample taken for sequencing was PBMCs.

CDR3 sequence reads: CASSDRGLEAFF. In DNA, the CDR3 is TGTGCCAGCTCGGACAGGGGGCTAGAAGCTTTCTTT. The chain is built from TRBV18 and TRBJ1-1, with 11 positions matching TRBD1. V was clipped by 6 bases and J by 8 bases; unmatched bases: 2. Per germline, CDR1 KGHSH and CDR2 LQKENI. The CDR3 runs 12 residues.